Shown below are 30 T cell receptor beta chains from a single sample sequenced in a study of PD-1 blockade in classical Hodgkin lymphoma. The data were produced by immunoSEQ multiplex PCR, yet TCRdb's version contains in-frame clones alone and is incomplete. The data show approximately 24,000 clones, about 88% seen once. As to time point: cycle 4 day 1 (C4D1), after more than five weeks of nivolumab. Each patient experienced a relapse that followed autologous stem cell transplantation, and brentuximab vedotin exposure varied. The sample was peripheral blood mononuclear cells (PBMCs), taken before the fourth cycle of nivolumab. The receptors were gathered from a human donor with classical Hodgkin lymphoma.

The V gene is TRBV9, the J gene TRBJ1-4; possible D gene TRBD1, 6 bases. CDR1 is SGDLS, CDR2 YYNGEE, per germline. The CDR3 has 14 residues. V dropped 3 bases and J dropped 5 bases, with 11 bases sitting between them. CDR3 amino acids: CASSADRTNEKLFF. The CDR3 DNA sequence: TGTGCCAGCAGCGCCGACAGGACAAATGAAAAACTGTTTTTT.

This clone appeared a single time. The chain uses TRBV5-1 and TRBJ2-1; 8 positions agree with TRBD1. This CDR3 region has 14 residues. The V gene's germline CDR1 is SGHRS and CDR2 YFSETQ. The V segment lost 3 bases and the J segment 6 bases; nucleotides outside the gene matches: 5. The CDR3 bases are TGCGCCAGCAGCTCGACAGGGGCTCTCAATGAGCAGTTCTTC. Translated, it gives CASSSTGALNEQFF.

This clone occurred a few times. The gene calls are TRBV30 and TRBJ2-7; D is uncertain. V lost 0 bases, J lost 2 bases, and 2 bases lay in between. The germline V gene has CDR1 GTSNPN and CDR2 SVGIG (reference sequence). The CDR3 is 11 amino acids. This chain's CDR3 is CAWSVAYEQYF. The CDR3 nucleotides read TGTGCCTGGAGTGTAGCCTACGAGCAGTACTTC.

V is TRBV18 and J is TRBJ1-1, with TRBD1 as a possible D gene (6 bases). This CDR3 is 17 amino acids long. V was shortened by 8 bases and J by 4 bases, with 26 bases between the two germline ends. Germline V gene lookup returns CDR1 KGHSH and CDR2 LQKENI. Here the CDR3 reads CASRESRDTSRTTEAFF. As DNA, the CDR3 is TGTGCCAGCCGGGAATCCCGGGACACTTCCCGGACCACTGAAGCTTTCTTT.

This sequence joins TRBV4-2 and TRBJ2-7; no clear D. Trimming cost V 3 bases and J 2 bases, with 2 bases left between them. The CDR3 has 11 amino acids. Germline lookup yields CDR1 LGHNA and CDR2 YNFKEQ. The DNA of the CDR3 is TGTGCCAGCAGCCAGGCCTACGAGCAGTACTTC. Protein: CASSQAYEQYF.

The DNA of the CDR3 is TGTGCCAGCACGGGGGAGGCCCGGAGGGGGGAGCAGTTCTTC. This sequence encodes CASTGEARRGEQFF. The chain couples TRBV2 to TRBJ2-1; possibly TRBD1 or TRBD2 for D (6 bases each). The CDR3 extends over 14 amino acids. V gave up 7 bases and J gave up 10 bases, with 20 bases separating them. Germline values: CDR1 SNHLY, CDR2 FYNNEI.

The chain combines TRBV13 with TRBJ1-1; 9 bases fit TRBD1. CDR3 length: 13 amino acids. V lost 3 bases and J lost 8; bases outside the gene matches: 4. Germline lookup yields CDR1 PRHDT and CDR2 FYEKMQ (reference sequence). The DNA for the CDR3 is TGTGCCAGCAGCTTCGGACAGGGGAGGGAAGCTTTCTTT. Protein product: CASSFGQGREAFF. The full variable domain, with the rest looked up from reference TRBV13 and TRBJ1-1, is AAGVIQSPRHLIKEKRETATLKCYPIPRHDTVYWYQQGPGQDPQFLISFYEKMQSDKGSIPDRFSAQQFSDYHSELNMSSLELGDSALYFCASSFGQGREAFFGQGTRLTVV.

The J gene is TRBJ2-2, the V gene TRBV13, with D uncertain. The length of the CDR3 is 13 residues. Germline V gene data show CDR1 as PRHDT and CDR2 as FYEKMQ (reference sequence). The germline V and J ends were trimmed by 5 bases and 4 bases, with 8 bases remaining between them. CDR3 protein: CASSRPGTGELFF. CDR3 DNA sequence: TGTGCCAGCAGCCGCCCTGGCACCGGGGAGCTGTTTTTT.

By its share, this clone is medium-sized. The J gene is TRBJ1-2, the V gene TRBV30, with 8 bases matching TRBD1. Losses at the gene ends were 1 base for V and 4 bases for J; bases not matched to a gene: 8. Germline CDR1 GTSNPN, CDR2 SVGIG (reference sequence). The CDR3 extends over 15 amino acids. CDR3 protein: CAWSASTGDGYGYTF. The CDR3 nucleotides are TGTGCCTGGAGTGCCTCGACAGGGGACGGCTATGGCTACACCTTC.

This clone appeared a few times. The chain carries TRBV4-1 and TRBJ2-5; 8 nucleotides agree with TRBD2. Germline lookup yields CDR1 MGHRA and CDR2 YSYEKL. The CDR3 covers 17 residues. Trimming removed 6 bases from V and 3 bases from J; junction bases left unmatched: 15. CDR3 residues: CASRSHHAGGHEETQYF. DNA for the CDR3: TGCGCCAGCAGATCGCACCATGCGGGGGGCCATGAAGAGACCCAGTACTTC.

The chain joins TRBV29-1 to TRBJ1-2, with 8 positions matching TRBD1. V dropped 4 bases and J dropped 3; count of bases not matched to a gene: 4. This CDR3 region has 13 residues. Germline V gene data show CDR1 as SQVTM and CDR2 as ANQGSEA. In DNA, the CDR3 is TGCAGCGTTGTGAAACAGGGGGACTATGGCTACACCTTC. Amino acids: CSVVKQGDYGYTF.

This chain uses TRBV5-4 with TRBJ2-5, with 10 bases identical to TRBD1. This CDR3 has 15 amino acids. J lost 5 bases, V lost 1 base, and 5 bases had no gene match. CDR1 is SGHNT and CDR2 is YYREEE in the germline V gene (reference sequence). The CDR3 loop is CASSLPGQGMETQYF. The CDR3 DNA is TGTGCCAGCAGCTTGCCGGGACAGGGGATGGAGACCCAGTACTTC. The entire variable domain, with the rest obtained from reference TRBV5-4 and TRBJ2-5, is as follows: ETGVTQSPTHLIKTRGQQVTLRCSSQSGHNTVSWYQQALGQGPQFIFQYYREEENGRGNFPPRFSGLQFPNYSSELNVNALELDDSALYLCASSLPGQGMETQYFGPGTRLLVL.

V usage is TRBV6-5 and J usage is TRBJ1-1; D gene unclear. The germline CDR1 and CDR2 sequences are MNHEY and SVGAGI. The V gene lost 6 bases and the J gene lost 2 bases, with 13 bases spanning the gap. The CDR3 spans 14 residues. The CDR3: CASSPRIYNTEAFF. CDR3 DNA: TGTGCCAGCAGCCCCCGTATTTACAACACTGAAGCTTTCTTT.

This sequence joins TRBV14 and TRBJ1-1; D not resolved. V was cut by 3 bases and J by 3 bases, with 14 bases left in between. The CDR3 loop spans 15 amino acids. Germline loops: CDR1 SGHDN, CDR2 FVKESK. The CDR3 protein is CASSQQALWHTEAFF. The CDR3 DNA reads as TGTGCCAGCAGCCAGCAGGCCTTGTGGCACACTGAAGCTTTCTTT.

V and J are TRBV10-1 and TRBJ2-1; no firm D call. This CDR3 is 13 amino acids long. Germline-derived CDR1 and CDR2 are WNHNN and SYGVQD (reference sequence). The V gene lost 3 bases and the J gene lost 9 bases, with 12 bases spanning the gap. As DNA, the CDR3 is TGCGCCAGCAGTGAAAGCAGGTTCGGTGAGCAGTTCTTC. It codes for CASSESRFGEQFF.

This clone was found once. This chain connects TRBV4-2 to TRBJ1-4; TRBD1 matches at 10 bases. After removal of 1 base from V and 1 base from J, the junction contained 6 bases not matched to a gene. The CDR3 length is 18 residues. CDR1 is LGHNA and CDR2 is YNFKEQ in the germline V gene. The CDR3, as DNA: TGTGCCAGCAGCCAAGGACAGGGGGCGATTGGAACTAATGAAAAACTGTTTTTT. This encodes CASSQGQGAIGTNEKLFF.

V and J are TRBV30 and TRBJ1-1; tentative D call: TRBD1 (5 bases). V lost 4 bases and J lost 5, with 26 bases in between. Germline V gene lookup returns CDR1 GTSNPN and CDR2 SVGIG (reference sequence). The CDR3 sequence is 17 residues long. The CDR3 spells CAWIPRGKRALGTEAFF. The CDR3 DNA reads as TGTGCCTGGATCCCCCGGGGGAAAAGGGCTTTGGGAACTGAAGCTTTCTTT.

The chain is built from TRBV11-2 and TRBJ2-7; 7 bases are a match to TRBD1. The junction had 8 bases not matched to a gene; V was cut back by 5 bases and J by 7 bases. CDR1 is SGHAT and CDR2 is FQNNGV in the germline V gene. The CDR3 extends over 13 amino acids. CDR3 region: CASSMTGSGEQYF. The CDR3 DNA reads as TGTGCCAGCAGCATGACAGGGTCGGGGGAGCAGTACTTC.

The rearrangement uses TRBV5-6 and TRBJ2-5, with D perhaps TRBD2 (5 bases). The CDR3 extends over 13 amino acids. V was trimmed by 3 bases and J by 4 bases, leaving 10 bases between them. Per the germline V gene, CDR1 is SGHDT and CDR2 is YYEEEE. This CDR3 is CASSWRYPETQYF. Here the CDR3 DNA reads TGTGCCAGCAGCTGGAGGTACCCAGAGACCCAGTACTTC. The full variable domain, its missing parts supplied by reference TRBV5-6 and TRBJ2-5, is DAGVTQSPTHLIKTRGQQVTLRCSPKSGHDTVSWYQQALGQGPQFIFQYYEEEERQRGNFPDRFSGHQFPNYSSELNVNALLLGDSALYLCASSWRYPETQYFGPGTRLLVL.

CDR3 region: CASSVTSGRAGELFF. In nucleotides, the CDR3 is TGTGCCAGCAGCGTGACTAGCGGGAGAGCCGGGGAGCTGTTTTTT. The J gene is TRBJ2-2, the V gene TRBV9; 12 bases align to TRBD2. Per germline, CDR1 SGDLS and CDR2 YYNGEE. After removal of 2 bases from V and 6 bases from J, the junction contained 2 bases not matched to a gene. The CDR3 extends over 15 amino acids.

The V gene is TRBV19, the J gene TRBJ1-6; 8 positions match TRBD1. CDR3 length equals 14 residues. With 8 bases clipped from V and 7 bases from J, the junction kept 7 bases outside the gene matches. CDR1 and CDR2 (germline): LNHDA, SQIVND (reference sequence). CDR3 sequence (DNA): TGTGCCAGTTCGACAGGGGTGCAAAATTCACCCCTCCACTTT. This gives the protein CASSTGVQNSPLHF.

Details on this clone: Other DNA sequences of this sample code for an identical CDR3. V gene TRBV5-1 combines with J gene TRBJ2-3; D gene uncertain. The CDR3 contains 12 residues. V was clipped by 3 bases and J by 3 bases, with 5 bases between them. Germline V gives CDR1 SGHRS, CDR2 YFSETQ. DNA of the CDR3: TGCGCCAGCAGCTCCTCTACAGATACGCAGTATTTT. Its protein product is CASSSSTDTQYF.

Notes on this clone: Other DNA sequences in this specimen translate into the identical CDR3. V usage is TRBV28 and J usage is TRBJ1-1; a possible D gene is TRBD1 (5 bases). This CDR3 has 17 residues. Per the germline V gene, CDR1 is MDHEN and CDR2 is SYDVKM. The V and J ends lost 3 bases and 5 bases respectively, with 22 bases between them. The CDR3 protein is CASSFGPLGQGRTEAFF. The CDR3 bases are TGTGCCAGCAGTTTTGGCCCCTTGGGGCAGGGAAGAACTGAAGCTTTCTTT.

The chain employs TRBV5-4 and TRBJ2-1; D tentatively reads TRBD1 or TRBD2 (5 bases each). Trimming took 4 bases from V and 4 from J, leaving 21 bases between them. Germline loops: CDR1 SGHNT, CDR2 YYREEE (reference sequence). The CDR3 contains 17 residues. Written as DNA, the CDR3 is TGTGCCAGCAGCCAGGACAAATTCTGGGGGATATACAATGAGCAGTTCTTC. Translating it yields CASSQDKFWGIYNEQFF.

The chain uses TRBV19 and TRBJ1-2; perhaps TRBD1 as D (5 bases). Trimming left V 4 bases short and J 3 bases short, with 18 bases between. Germline V gene lookup returns CDR1 LNHDA and CDR2 SQIVND (reference sequence). The CDR3 sequence is 16 residues long. As DNA, the CDR3 is TGTGCCAGTAGTACTCAGGGAGCTTATTCCGACTATGGCTACACCTTC. It translates to CASSTQGAYSDYGYTF.

This chain uses TRBV2 with TRBJ2-1; a possible D gene is TRBD2 (6 bases). The germline V gene has CDR1 SNHLY and CDR2 FYNNEI. The ends were cut back, 10 bases at V and 0 bases at J, with 16 bases in the middle. The CDR3 sequence is 15 residues long. For the CDR3, the DNA is TGTGCCATTCCCGGGGGACGGTCCTCCTACAATGAGCAGTTCTTC. Its translation is CAIPGGRSSYNEQFF.

The rearrangement uses TRBV10-3 and TRBJ1-2, with 8 bases identical to TRBD1. Germline lookup yields CDR1 ENHRY and CDR2 SYGVKD. CDR3 length: 16 residues. V lost 2 bases and J lost 4; bases outside the gene matches: 9. CDR3 in amino acids: CAISEPGQGESYGYTF. The CDR3 DNA reads as TGTGCCATCAGTGAGCCCGGACAGGGCGAAAGCTATGGCTACACCTTC.

V and J are TRBV7-3 and TRBJ2-2; 9 bases map to TRBD2. The CDR3 is made up of 16 amino acids. The germline V gene has CDR1 SGHTA and CDR2 FQGTGA. The junction had 5 bases not matched to a gene; V was cut back by 2 bases and J by 4 bases. Here the CDR3 reads CASSLPRGRATGELFF. In nucleotides, the CDR3 is TGTGCCAGCAGCTTACCTCGCGGGAGGGCCACCGGGGAGCTGTTTTTT.

The chain couples TRBV5-6 to TRBJ1-2, with no clear D. CDR3 length: 14 amino acids. The germline V and J ends were trimmed by 4 bases and 3 bases, with 13 bases remaining between them. Per the germline V gene, CDR1 is SGHDT and CDR2 is YYEEEE. The CDR3 protein is CASSHLITDYGYTF. CDR3 DNA: TGTGCCAGCAGCCACCTCATAACCGACTATGGCTACACCTTC.

This clone has just one count. The junction shows a germline mismatch at one end, possibly a read error. This chain links TRBV7-9 with TRBJ2-1; no definite D call. The V gene's germline CDR1 is SEHNR and CDR2 FQNEAQ (reference sequence). The CDR3 is 13 amino acids. CDR3 sequence reads: CASSLGTGSEQLF. The CDR3 DNA follows: TGTGCCAGCAGCTTAGGGACCGGAAGTGAGCAGCTCTTC.